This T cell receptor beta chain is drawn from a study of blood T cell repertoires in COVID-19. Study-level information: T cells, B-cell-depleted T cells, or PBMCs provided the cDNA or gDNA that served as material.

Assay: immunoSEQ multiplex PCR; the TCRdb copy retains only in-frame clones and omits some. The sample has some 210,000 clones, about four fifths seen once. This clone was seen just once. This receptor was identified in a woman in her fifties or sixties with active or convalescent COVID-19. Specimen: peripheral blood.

The CDR3 nucleotides read TGTGCCAGCAGCCCACGGACAGGGGGCAGAGGGTCACCCCTCCACTTT. Its protein is CASSPRTGGRGSPLHF. This chain uses TRBV3-1 (or the pseudogene TRBV3-2) with TRBJ1-6, with TRBD1 matching over 11 bases. CDR3 size: 16 residues. Germline V gives CDR1 LGHDT, CDR2 YNNKEL (reference sequence). V was clipped by 4 bases and J by 10 bases; unmatched bases: 9.